This entry lists 20 T cell receptor beta chains sequenced from one sample in a study of T cell repertoires in cytomegalovirus infection. TCRdb analysed the reads with MiXCR anew, one entry per CDR3 protein. Of roughly 990,000 distinct CDR3 sequences listed, about a third are singletons. Their specific antigens are unknown. This specimen was cultured CD8+ T cells from PBMCs, taken from culture after CMV antigen stimulation. All receptors derive from a human donor in good health (CMV status not recorded). Some clones in this sample may be carry-over from other donors' samples.

This clonotype showed up many times. V usage is TRBV12-3 or TRBV12-4 and J usage is TRBJ1-1; D remains ambiguous. The V end was cut by 3 bases, the J end by 4 bases, with 9 bases between. The CDR3 length is 13 residues. CDR3 coding DNA: TGTGCCAGCAGTTTTGCTAAGGGCACTGAAGCTTTCTTT. Translated, it gives CASSFAKGTEAFF.

The J gene is TRBJ1-4, the V gene TRBV27; D gene unclear. CDR1 is MNHEY and CDR2 is SMNVEV in the germline V gene (reference sequence). Trimming stripped 5 bases from V and 5 bases from J, with 15 bases between. This CDR3 region has 15 residues. CDR3 DNA sequence: TGTGCCAGCAGTCTCGTGGCACACCGGAATGAAAAACTGTTTTTT. It specifies CASSLVAHRNEKLFF.

The chain links TRBV28 to TRBJ2-1, with unresolved D. CDR1 and CDR2 from the germline V gene are MDHEN and SYDVKM. This CDR3 is built from 13 residues. With 3 bases removed from V and 9 bases from J, the gap between germline ends came to 12 bases. CDR3 DNA: TGTGCCAGCAGTTTCGCAGGCCGCGGTGAGCAGTTCTTC. Its protein is CASSFAGRGEQFF. Full variable domain (remainder filled in from reference TRBV28 and TRBJ2-1): DVKVTQSSRYLVKRTGEKVFLECVQDMDHENMFWYRQDPGLGLRLIYFSYDVKMKEKGDIPEGYSVSREKKERFSLILESASTNQTSMYLCASSFAGRGEQFFGPGTRLTVL.

The V gene is TRBV9, the J gene TRBJ2-5, with D possibly TRBD2 on 7 matching bases. Germline CDR1 and CDR2: SGDLS and YYNGEE. This CDR3 is 15 amino acids long. Trimming stripped 0 bases from V and 5 bases from J, with 14 bases between. Here the CDR3 DNA reads TGTGCCAGCAGCGTAGATACGGGGGGCCTCGAGACCCAGTACTTC. Protein sequence: CASSVDTGGLETQYF.

The chain employs TRBV27 and TRBJ2-1, with D perhaps assigned TRBD1 or TRBD2 (5 bases each). CDR3 length: 15 residues. Germline loops: CDR1 MNHEY, CDR2 SMNVEV (reference sequence). The ends were cut back, 0 bases at V and 4 bases at J, with 10 bases in the middle. DNA of the CDR3: TGTGCCAGCAGTTTATCCGGGACGTCGTACAATGAGCAGTTCTTC. Protein sequence: CASSLSGTSYNEQFF.

The chain couples TRBV20-1 to TRBJ2-7, with TRBD2 identical over 10 bases. The CDR3 loop spans 16 amino acids. The J segment lost 4 bases and the V segment lost 0 bases, leaving 9 bases of the junction unmatched. From germline, CDR1 is DFQATT and CDR2 SNEGSKA (reference sequence). The CDR3 DNA follows: TGCAGTGCTAGAGATGCGGTAGCGGGGGGTATATACGAGCAGTACTTC. This sequence encodes CSARDAVAGGIYEQYF.

This clonotype was observed at least ten times. The CDR3 bases are TGTGCCAGCAGCCCCGGGACAGCTCTCTACGAGCAGTACTTC. It translates to CASSPGTALYEQYF. The rearrangement uses TRBV7-6 and TRBJ2-7; TRBD1 matches 7 bases. The CDR3 sequence is 14 residues long. V was clipped by 5 bases and J by 3 bases; unmatched bases: 7. Germline CDR1 reads SGHVS; CDR2 reads FNYEAQ.

On this clonotype itself: The germline gene is not matched at one end of the junction; a read error may be the cause. This rearrangement joins TRBV18 to TRBJ2-1; the D gene is possibly TRBD2 (6 bases). Germline CDR1 KGHSH, CDR2 LQKENI. The CDR3 loop spans 15 amino acids. The CDR3 loop is CVSSPARGSYNEQFF. CDR3 sequence (DNA): TGTGTCAGCTCACCGGCCCGGGGGAGCTACAATGAGCAGTTCTTC. Full variable domain (rest looked up from reference TRBV18 and TRBJ2-1): NAGVMQNPRHLVRRRGQEARLRCSPMKGHSHVYWYRQLPEEGLKFMVYLQKENIIDESGMPKERFSAEFPKEGPSILRIQQVVRGDSAAYFCVSSPARGSYNEQFFGPGTRLTVL.

The rearrangement links TRBV19 to TRBJ1-5; no clear D. This CDR3 has 14 residues. Germline-derived CDR1 and CDR2 are LNHDA and SQIVND (reference sequence). Trimming removed 2 bases at V and 1 base at J, with 6 bases between. The CDR3 loop reads CASSIKRSNQPQHF. The CDR3 nucleotides read TGTGCCAGTAGTATAAAAAGGAGCAATCAGCCCCAGCATTTT.

The gene calls are TRBV5-1 and TRBJ2-7; a possible D gene is TRBD1 (6 bases). The CDR3 sequence is 14 residues long. Germline V gives CDR1 SGHRS, CDR2 YFSETQ. The ends were cut back, 0 bases at V and 3 bases at J, with 10 bases in the middle. DNA for the CDR3: TGCGCCAGCAGCTTGGCCTCGGGACACTACGAGCAGTACGTC. This encodes CASSLASGHYEQYV.

The chain employs TRBV19 and TRBJ2-2, with D possibly being TRBD1 (6 bases). Trimming shortened V by 5 bases and J by 0 bases, and 16 bases separated the two germline ends. Germline V gene data show CDR1 as LNHDA and CDR2 as SQIVND (reference sequence). The CDR3 length is 17 residues. Here the CDR3 reads CASSPPMRGSNTGELFF. For the CDR3, the DNA is TGTGCCAGTAGTCCCCCGATGAGGGGGTCGAACACCGGGGAGCTGTTTTTT.

At least ten counts were recorded for this clonotype. The rearrangement links TRBV7-6 to TRBJ2-6, with unresolved D. V was pared by 4 bases and J by 0 bases, with 7 bases between. Germline V gene sequence: CDR1 SGHVS, CDR2 FNYEAQ. This CDR3 has 15 amino acids. The CDR3 protein is CASSYGDSGANVLTF. For the CDR3, the DNA is TGTGCCAGCAGCTATGGAGACTCTGGGGCCAACGTCCTGACTTTC.

This clonotype was seen more than once but under ten times. The V and J genes are TRBV7-9 and TRBJ2-4, with D possibly being TRBD2 (6 bases). This CDR3 is 12 amino acids long. V gave up 4 bases and J gave up 12 bases, with 13 bases separating them. Per the germline V gene, CDR1 is SEHNR and CDR2 is FQNEAQ (reference sequence). The CDR3 reads CASSSPRGTQYF. CDR3 in DNA: TGTGCCAGCAGCTCCCCCCGGGGGACTCAGTACTTC.

The rearrangement links TRBV27 to TRBJ2-3; D not resolved. The CDR3 consists of 13 residues. In germline, CDR1 is MNHEY, CDR2 SMNVEV (reference sequence). The V end lost 6 bases, the J end lost 7 bases, and 14 bases lay between the germline ends. The CDR3 DNA sequence: TGTGCCAGCAGGGCCACCGGTGGATATACGCAGTATTTT. Translating it yields CASRATGGYTQYF.

J is TRBJ2-1 and V is TRBV6-6; D not certain. V lost 8 bases, J lost 6 bases, and 8 bases lay in between. This CDR3 comprises 11 residues. Germline CDR1 reads MNHNY; CDR2 reads SVGAGI (reference sequence). CDR3 DNA sequence: TGTGCCAGCTGGGTGTTCAATGAGCAGTTCTTC. It yields the protein CASWVFNEQFF.

The V and J genes are TRBV5-4 and TRBJ2-3; TRBD2 matches 13 bases. V shed 3 bases and J 4 bases; nucleotides not matched to a gene: 8. This CDR3 has 17 residues. Germline loops: CDR1 SGHNT, CDR2 YYREEE (reference sequence). CDR3 amino acids: CASSSPGLAGPSDTQYF. DNA for the CDR3: TGTGCCAGCAGCTCTCCGGGACTAGCGGGGCCATCAGATACGCAGTATTTT.

This clonotype has at least ten counts. The chain joins TRBV11-1 to TRBJ1-1, with a possible D match to TRBD1 (6 bases). The V gene's germline CDR1 is SGHAT and CDR2 FQDESV (reference sequence). CDR3 length: 16 amino acids. Trimming cost V 2 bases and J 7 bases, with 20 bases left between them. The CDR3 sequence: CASSLFPPVDRREAFF. The CDR3 DNA reads TGTGCCAGCAGCTTATTTCCTCCGGTGGACAGACGTGAAGCTTTCTTT.

This clonotype turned up a few times. The chain combines TRBV7-9 with TRBJ2-2; D not certain. CDR3 length equals 12 residues. V lost 7 bases to trimming and J lost 8 bases, with 11 bases between them. CDR1 is SEHNR and CDR2 is FQNEAQ in the germline V gene (reference sequence). In nucleotides, the CDR3 is TGTGCCAGCATCTTCCCTAAGGGGGAGCTGTTTTTT. Protein: CASIFPKGELFF.

This CDR3 is CASSPTQSSNEKLFF. CDR3 DNA: TGTGCCAGCAGTCCGACTCAGTCCTCTAATGAAAAACTGTTTTTT. The J gene is TRBJ1-4, the V gene TRBV27, with D unresolved. V shed 5 bases and J shed 3 bases, with 13 bases lying between them. The CDR3 has 15 residues. CDR1 and CDR2 from the germline V gene are MNHEY and SMNVEV (reference sequence).

This clonotype has just a few counts. V usage is TRBV10-3 and J usage is TRBJ2-5; D unresolved. The CDR3 is 16 residues long. V gave up 3 bases and J gave up 0 bases, with 14 bases separating them. Germline loops: CDR1 ENHRY, CDR2 SYGVKD. The CDR3 is CAISDPLDGNQETQYF. DNA of the CDR3: TGTGCCATCAGTGACCCCCTTGACGGTAACCAAGAGACCCAGTACTTC.